Following are 29 T cell receptor beta chains from one sample sequenced in a study of T cells in Graves' hyperthyroidism and ophthalmopathy. Amplification targeted TCR beta CDR3 regions from RNA transcripts. The HTBI primer set drove a first-round RT-PCR of the TCR CDR3. TCRdb used MiXCR to reprocess the multiplex PCR reads, holding one entry per CDR3 protein. The repertoire holds fewer than 700,000 distinct CDR3 sequences, with about 16% as singletons. Sequenced: blood. The receptor source for this set is a woman between 25 and 40 years old with Graves' hyperthyroidism.

This chain joins TRBV5-1 and TRBJ1-1; the match to TRBD1 covers 8 bases. Losses at the gene ends were 0 bases for V and 4 bases for J; bases not matched to a gene: 5. The CDR3 spans 15 residues. CDR1 and CDR2 from the germline V gene are SGHRS and YFSETQ. CDR3 loop: CASSLAAGQGTEAFF. The CDR3 DNA sequence: TGCGCCAGCAGCTTGGCCGCAGGACAGGGCACTGAAGCTTTCTTT.

The chain couples TRBV4-2 to TRBJ2-7; D not certain. The V and J ends lost 0 bases and 5 bases respectively, with 14 bases between them. CDR1 is LGHNA, CDR2 YNFKEQ, per germline. The CDR3 consists of 15 residues. CDR3 nucleotide sequence: TGTGCCAGCAGCCAAGATCGGACCCTGGGGAACGAGCAGTACTTC. Translating gives CASSQDRTLGNEQYF.

This clonotype appeared many times. The chain has TRBV20-1 and TRBJ2-7, with 7 bases matching TRBD1. The CDR3 has 13 residues. Germline CDR1 reads DFQATT; CDR2 reads SNEGSKA (reference sequence). The J segment lost 2 bases and the V segment lost 5 bases, leaving 6 bases of the junction unmatched. CDR3 bases: TGCAGTGCTTTGACAGGGAGAACCTACGAGCAGTACTTC. It is translated as CSALTGRTYEQYF.

The chain carries TRBV7-9 and TRBJ1-4; D unresolved. With 6 bases removed from V and 8 bases from J, the gap between germline ends came to 16 bases. Germline CDR1 SEHNR, CDR2 FQNEAQ (reference sequence). The CDR3 is 14 amino acids. Written as DNA, the CDR3 is TGTGCCAGCAGAAAGCCGGGCCCTGAAGAAAAACTGTTTTTT. Encoded protein: CASRKPGPEEKLFF.

This clonotype was observed at least ten times. In DNA, the CDR3 is TGTGCCAGCAGTTTTCACGGGCGATACGAGCAGTACTTC. This translates into CASSFHGRYEQYF. The chain links TRBV12-3 or TRBV12-4 to TRBJ2-7; no reliable D call. The CDR3 runs to 13 residues. Trimming cost V 3 bases and J 4 bases, with 10 bases left between them.

J is TRBJ2-5 and V is TRBV7-8; D not resolved. Between the trimmed V and J ends, which lost 0 bases and 1 base, there was a span of 9 bases. There are 15 residues in the CDR3. Germline V gives CDR1 SGHVS, CDR2 FQNEAQ. The CDR3 here is CASSLAQGRQETQYF. CDR3 in DNA: TGTGCCAGCAGCTTAGCGCAAGGCCGCCAAGAGACCCAGTACTTC.

In this sample, this clonotype turned up many times. The J gene is TRBJ2-1, the V gene TRBV3-1, with 10 bases matching TRBD1. The germline gives CDR1 LGHDT, CDR2 YNNKEL (reference sequence). The CDR3 is 15 amino acids. V shed 1 base and J 8 bases; nucleotides not matched to a gene: 5. DNA for the CDR3: TGTGCCAGCAGCCAAGGGGACAGGGGTATCGATGAGCAGTTCTTC. It specifies CASSQGDRGIDEQFF.

Turning to this clonotype: A much larger clone lies a single base off, so this may be a read error. This sequence joins TRBV6-5 and TRBJ2-1; 13 nucleotides align to TRBD2. This CDR3 region has 15 residues. Germline V gene lookup returns CDR1 MNHEY and CDR2 SVGAGI. After removal of 2 bases from V and 8 bases from J, the junction contained 3 bases not matched to a gene. In DNA, the CDR3 is TGTGCCAGCAGTTACGGGACTAGCGGGATCTATGAGCAGTTCTTC. This gives the protein CASSYGTSGIYEQFF.

This clonotype was seen a few times. The V and J genes are TRBV5-1 and TRBJ1-4; the D gene is possibly TRBD1 (5 bases). The V gene's germline CDR1 is SGHRS and CDR2 YFSETQ. The ends were cut back, 2 bases at V and 7 bases at J, with 15 bases in the middle. The CDR3 has 15 amino acids. The CDR3, as DNA: TGCGCCAGCAGCTTCAACTCTGGCGGGGGTGAAAAACTGTTTTTT. Residues: CASSFNSGGGEKLFF.

The chain combines TRBV10-3 with TRBJ2-5; D is possibly TRBD1 (6 bases). Germline V gene sequence: CDR1 ENHRY, CDR2 SYGVKD. Deletions cut 0 bases from V and 5 bases from J, with 16 bases between. This CDR3 contains 16 residues. CDR3 in DNA: TGTGCCATCAGTGAGTCGATTGGGGGCTTTGACGAGACCCAGTACTTC. Amino acids: CAISESIGGFDETQYF.

This clonotype was detected ten times or more. At one end the junction does not follow the germline gene, possibly because of a read error. V gene TRBV28 combines with J gene TRBJ1-1; unclear D gene. The germline CDR1 and CDR2 sequences are MDHEN and SYDVKM. The CDR3 is 15 residues long. The CDR3 loop reads CASSPPVQSNNEAFF. Written as DNA, the CDR3 is TGTGCCAGCAGTCCTCCCGTCCAATCAAACAATGAAGCTTTCTTT.

The chain joins TRBV24-1 to TRBJ1-2, with 7 bases aligning to TRBD1. The CDR3 loop spans 14 amino acids. Germline values: CDR1 KGHDR, CDR2 SFDVKD. J gave up 3 bases and V 1 base, and 1 base lay outside the gene matches. The CDR3 loop is CATSDFGQDYGYTF. CDR3 nucleotide sequence: TGTGCCACCAGTGATTTCGGACAGGACTATGGCTACACCTTC.

The chain recombines TRBV7-2 with TRBJ2-4, with 7 nucleotides matching TRBD2. The CDR3 length is 14 residues. Looked up from germline, CDR1 is SGHTA and CDR2 is FQGNSA. Trimming at V came to 3 bases and at J to 6 bases, leaving 5 bases not matched to a gene. Here the CDR3 reads CASSLGGSGNIQYF. The CDR3 DNA is TGTGCCAGCAGCTTGGGCGGGAGCGGAAACATTCAGTACTTC.

This sequence joins TRBV2 and TRBJ2-7; 10 nucleotides align to TRBD1. V trimming: 10 bases; J trimming: 5 bases; junction bases outside the gene matches: 11. Germline V gene data show CDR1 as SNHLY and CDR2 as FYNNEI. This CDR3 comprises 14 residues. This chain's CDR3 is CATRAGTGDDEQYF. The CDR3 bases are TGTGCCACCCGCGCCGGGACAGGGGACGACGAGCAGTACTTC.

The chain has TRBV29-1 and TRBJ2-7, with 9 nucleotides matching TRBD2. The CDR3 has 13 residues. V lost 4 bases to trimming and J lost 5 bases; unmatched junction nucleotides: 6. Germline V gene sequence: CDR1 SQVTM, CDR2 ANQGSEA. The CDR3 bases are TGCAGCGTTGTAGGTAGCGGGAGTGACGAGCAGTACTTC. Protein sequence: CSVVGSGSDEQYF.

The rearrangement uses TRBV5-6 and TRBJ2-5; the match to TRBD1 covers 9 bases. V was clipped by 4 bases and J by 5 bases; unmatched bases: 9. The CDR3 has 15 amino acids. Germline V gene data show CDR1 as SGHDT and CDR2 as YYEEEE. The DNA for the CDR3 is TGTGCCAGCAGCATAACAGGGGGCGAGGCGGAGACCCAGTACTTC. Amino acids: CASSITGGEAETQYF.

This clonotype was observed many times. V and J are TRBV2 and TRBJ1-2; weak D call: TRBD1 (6 bases). V lost 7 bases to trimming and J lost 3 bases, with 18 bases between them. The CDR3 is 15 amino acids. The germline gives CDR1 SNHLY, CDR2 FYNNEI. CDR3 protein: CASTGSGGADYGYTF. The CDR3 DNA is TGTGCCAGCACTGGAAGTGGGGGGGCCGACTATGGCTACACCTTC.

This clonotype was counted ten times or more. The rearrangement joins TRBV7-3 to TRBJ1-1; D uncertain. The germline V gene encodes CDR1 SGHTA and CDR2 FQGTGA. The CDR3 covers 13 residues. Deletions cut 5 bases from V and 6 bases from J, with 13 bases between. CDR3 sequence: CASSQSGRPEAFF. In DNA form, the CDR3 reads TGTGCCAGCAGCCAAAGCGGGAGGCCTGAAGCTTTCTTT.

This clonotype came up a few times. The chain carries TRBV3-1 and TRBJ2-5; D uncertain. The V gene's germline CDR1 is LGHDT and CDR2 YNNKEL (reference sequence). Deletions cut 1 base from V and 9 bases from J, with 18 bases between. The CDR3 is made up of 15 amino acids. CDR3 nucleotides: TGTGCCAGCAGCCAAGTTCCCAGCCGATCTAGGGCCCAGTACTTC. Translation gives CASSQVPSRSRAQYF.

The chain carries TRBV3-1 and TRBJ2-4; D remains unclear. Between the trimmed V and J ends, which lost 6 bases and 6 bases, there was a span of 9 bases. This CDR3 spans 12 amino acids. The V gene's germline CDR1 is LGHDT and CDR2 YNNKEL (reference sequence). The CDR3 loop is CASSSQRNIQYF. The CDR3 DNA follows: TGTGCCAGCAGTTCACAAAGAAACATTCAGTACTTC.

V is TRBV19 and J is TRBJ1-2; D not resolved. Germline lookup yields CDR1 LNHDA and CDR2 SQIVND (reference sequence). V lost 2 bases and J 1 base, leaving 5 bases between the germline ends. The CDR3 runs to 13 residues. The CDR3 DNA is TGTGCCAGTAGTATATCCCTTAACTATGGCTACACCTTC. Amino acids: CASSISLNYGYTF.

The sample holds many counts of this clonotype. The V gene is TRBV29-1, the J gene TRBJ2-1; 14 positions match TRBD2. The CDR3 has 14 residues. V lost 7 bases, J lost 10 bases, and 9 bases stayed unmatched. CDR1 and CDR2 from the germline V gene are SQVTM and ANQGSEA. CDR3 in DNA: TGCAGCGGAAATACCGGGACTAGCGGGAGCGAGCAGTTCTTC. Its translation is CSGNTGTSGSEQFF.

This clonotype was seen many times. This sequence joins TRBV12-3 or TRBV12-4 and TRBJ2-5; 9 positions match TRBD2. The CDR3 consists of 15 residues. The junction had 10 bases not matched to a gene; V was cut back by 6 bases and J by 5 bases. The CDR3 here is CASSARVAGVETQYF. The CDR3 bases are TGTGCCAGCAGCGCGAGGGTAGCGGGAGTGGAGACCCAGTACTTC.

This clonotype was counted between two and nine times. The chain carries TRBV6-1 and TRBJ1-5; D is unresolved. The CDR3 consists of 14 residues. Trimming removed 3 bases from V and 7 bases from J, with 13 bases in between. The germline CDR1 and CDR2 sequences are MNHNS and SASEGT. The CDR3 is CASSDWGFLQPQHF. The CDR3 nucleotides read TGTGCCAGCAGTGACTGGGGTTTCCTACAGCCCCAGCATTTT.

The genes are TRBV20-1 and TRBJ2-5; weak D call: TRBD1 (5 bases). Germline V gives CDR1 DFQATT, CDR2 SNEGSKA (reference sequence). Trimming shortened V by 5 bases and J by 0 bases, and 16 bases separated the two germline ends. The length of the CDR3 is 15 residues. For the CDR3, the DNA is TGCAGTGCTCGCTCCCTGGGGCATAACCAAGAGACCCAGTACTTC. It is translated as CSARSLGHNQETQYF.

In its sample, this clonotype was seen many times. The gene calls are TRBV29-1 and TRBJ1-1; a weak D match, TRBD1 (5 bases). From germline, CDR1 is SQVTM and CDR2 ANQGSEA. Trimming took off 7 bases at V and 8 bases at J, with 11 bases between the two ends. The CDR3 spans 10 residues. This CDR3 is CSAIWTEAFF. The DNA of the CDR3 is TGCAGCGCTATATGGACAGAAGCTTTCTTT.

This clonotype was counted ten times or more. The chain couples TRBV7-2 to TRBJ2-1; TRBD2 matches at 9 bases. The CDR3 runs to 14 residues. From germline, CDR1 is SGHTA and CDR2 FQGNSA. The V segment lost 6 bases and the J segment 9 bases; nucleotides outside the gene matches: 9. The CDR3 here is CASSASGRSGEQFF. The CDR3 bases are TGTGCCAGCAGTGCCAGCGGGAGGTCGGGTGAGCAGTTCTTC.

The chain has TRBV20-1 and TRBJ1-4, with D unresolved. The CDR3 length is 15 residues. Trimming stripped 2 bases from V and 4 bases from J, with 14 bases between. CDR1 is DFQATT and CDR2 is SNEGSKA in the germline V gene (reference sequence). The CDR3 DNA is TGCAGTGCTAGACCTAACGGGGAGGGTAATGAAAAACTGTTTTTT. Translating it yields CSARPNGEGNEKLFF.

The chain has TRBV18 and TRBJ1-3; D gene ambiguous. The CDR3 is 14 residues long. Trimming took off 2 bases at V and 4 bases at J, with 9 bases between the two ends. CDR1 is KGHSH and CDR2 is LQKENI in the germline V gene. CDR3: CASSPGFSGNTIYF. DNA of the CDR3: TGTGCCAGCTCACCAGGGTTCTCCGGAAACACCATATATTTT. Together with reference TRBV18 and TRBJ1-3, the CDR3 gives the full variable domain: NAGVMQNPRHLVRRRGQEARLRCSPMKGHSHVYWYRQLPEEGLKFMVYLQKENIIDESGMPKERFSAEFPKEGPSILRIQQVVRGDSAAYFCASSPGFSGNTIYFGEGSWLTVV.